The TCR beta chain described here comes from a study of multiple sclerosis patients with progressive multifocal leukoencephalopathy. General study points: Less diverse TRB repertoires were suggested in most PML patients.

The protocol was immunoSEQ multiplex PCR, while the TCRdb copy is restricted to in-frame clones and leaves out a portion. The sample has around 25,000 clones, approximately 89% seen once. Germline V gene sequence: CDR1 SGHTA, CDR2 FQGNSA. V lost 5 bases and J 2 bases, leaving 10 bases between the germline ends. The CDR3 runs 14 residues. Time point reported: around 12 months of natalizumab therapy. The control group, sampled over time, had multiple sclerosis, received natalizumab and did not develop PML. In regard to this clone: Its antigen is unidentified.

The specimen comprised PBMCs, sampled from a patient treated with natalizumab. The TCR was taken from a man aged 30 to 45 with multiple sclerosis. The chain links TRBV7-2 to TRBJ2-1, with D unclear. In nucleotides, the CDR3 is TGTGCCAGCAGCCCAGGTCCCACCTACAATGAGCAGTTCTTC. It is translated as CASSPGPTYNEQFF.